This T cell receptor beta chain was found in a study of blood T cell repertoires in COVID-19. For the study at large: Sample material is recorded as cDNA or gDNA derived from T cells, B-cell-depleted T cells, or PBMCs.

Individuals drawn from approximately 26 US areas were about 18 to 90 years old. Repertoires were generated with immunoSEQ multiplex PCR, while TCRdb's copy carries only in-frame clones and drops some. Counted here are about 300,000 clones, 75% to 90% occurring once; the ten biggest clones make up 1.5% to 2%. Input material: PBMCs or T cells enriched from blood (not recorded which). The TCR comes from a woman aged 40-49 years who had recovered from COVID-19.

Here the CDR3 DNA reads TGTGCCAGCAGCTTGTTACCCGAGGGCACTGAAGCTTTCTTT. It encodes CASSLLPEGTEAFF. The chain joins TRBV5-8 to TRBJ1-1; D remains unclear. Trimming stripped 1 base from V and 4 bases from J, with 11 bases between. CDR1 SGHTS and CDR2 YDEGEE come from the germline V gene. The CDR3 is made up of 14 amino acids.